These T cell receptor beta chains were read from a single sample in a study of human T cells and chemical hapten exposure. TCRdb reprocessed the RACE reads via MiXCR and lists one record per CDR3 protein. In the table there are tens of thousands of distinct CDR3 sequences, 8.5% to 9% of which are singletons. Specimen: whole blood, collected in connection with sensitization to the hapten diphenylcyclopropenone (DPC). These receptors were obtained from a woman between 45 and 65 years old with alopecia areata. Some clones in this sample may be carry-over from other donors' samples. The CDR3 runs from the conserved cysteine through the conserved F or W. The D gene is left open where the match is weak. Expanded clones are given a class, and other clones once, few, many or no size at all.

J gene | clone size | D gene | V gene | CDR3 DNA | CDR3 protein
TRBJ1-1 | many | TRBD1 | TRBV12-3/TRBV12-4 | TGTGCCAGCAGGGGACAGGGGAGGACTGAAGCTTTCTTT | CASRGQGRTEAFF
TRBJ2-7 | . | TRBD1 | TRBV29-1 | TGCAGCGCTTCGGACAGGCGGCTTGGCGAGCAGTACTTC | CSASDRRLGEQYF
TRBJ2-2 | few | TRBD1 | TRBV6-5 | TGTGCCAGCAGTTCCCGAATAGGACAGGGGGCGGACGGGGAGCTGTTTTTT | CASSSRIGQGADGELFF
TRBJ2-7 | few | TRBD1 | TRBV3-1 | TGTGCCAGCAGCCAAGAGACAGGGGGTCCCTACGAGCAGTACTTC | CASSQETGGPYEQYF
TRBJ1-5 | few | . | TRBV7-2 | TGTGCCAGCAGCTTCGCAGGACAGCCCCAGCATTTT | CASSFAGQPQHF
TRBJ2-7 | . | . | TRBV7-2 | TGTGCCAGCAGCGAGACCAGCAGGGAGCAGTACTTC | CASSETSREQYF
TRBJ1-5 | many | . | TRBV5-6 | TGTGCCAGCAGCGGGGGGGCGATGCAGCCCCAGCATTTT | CASSGGAMQPQHF
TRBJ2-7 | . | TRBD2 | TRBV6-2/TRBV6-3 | TGTGCCAGCAGTCCCTCCCTAGCGGGAGGCCCAAGCTCCTACGAGCAGTACTTC | CASSPSLAGGPSSYEQYF
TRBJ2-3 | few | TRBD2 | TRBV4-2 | TGTGCCAGCAGCCGACCCCGGGACAGTGGTTCTAGCGGGGGATCATATACGCAGTATTTT | CASSRPRDSGSSGGSYTQYF
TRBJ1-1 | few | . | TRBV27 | TGTGCCAGCAGTTTAACTAAGGGGAACACTGAAGCTTTCTTT | CASSLTKGNTEAFF
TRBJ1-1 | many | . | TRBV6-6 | TGTGCCAGCAGTTACAATCCCCAGTCGAACACTGAAGCTTTCTTT | CASSYNPQSNTEAFF
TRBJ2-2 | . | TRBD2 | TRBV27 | TGTGCCAGCAGTGGAATGACTAGCGCGAACACCGGGGAGCTGTTTTTT | CASSGMTSANTGELFF
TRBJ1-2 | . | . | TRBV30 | TGTGCCTGGAGTTCCCAGGGTTGGGGCTACACCTTC | CAWSSQGWGYTF
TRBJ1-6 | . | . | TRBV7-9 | TGTGCCAGCAGTACCGGTAGGGACAACTGGAATTCACCCCTCCACTTT | CASSTGRDNWNSPLHF
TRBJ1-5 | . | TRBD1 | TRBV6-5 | TGTGCCAGCAGTCCGGACAGGGGGAGCGGCAATCAGCCCCAGCATTTT | CASSPDRGSGNQPQHF
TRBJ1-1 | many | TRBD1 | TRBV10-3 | TGTGCCATCAGGGGGACAGGACGAAACACTGAAGCTTTCTTT | CAIRGTGRNTEAFF
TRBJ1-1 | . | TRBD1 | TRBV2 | TGTGCCAGGAAGGACAGGGCAAACACTGAAGCTTTCTTT | CARKDRANTEAFF
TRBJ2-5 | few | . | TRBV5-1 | TGCGCCAGCAGCCAAAACTTTATTGGGTCAGAGACCCAGTACTTC | CASSQNFIGSETQYF
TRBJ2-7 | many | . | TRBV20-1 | TGCAGTGCTAGAGAGGATAGCGAGCAGTACTTC | CSAREDSEQYF
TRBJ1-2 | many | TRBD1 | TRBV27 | TGTGCCAGCAGTTTAGGGACAGGCTATGGCTACACCTTC | CASSLGTGYGYTF
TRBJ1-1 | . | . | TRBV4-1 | TGCGCCAGCAGCCCTAGCCCGGGCGGCACTGAAGCTTTCTTT | CASSPSPGGTEAFF
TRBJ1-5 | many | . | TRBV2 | TGTGCCACCCTGCTCCCGGGGTCTAATCAGCCCCAGCATTTT | CATLLPGSNQPQHF
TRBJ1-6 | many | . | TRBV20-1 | TGCAGTGCTAGTGTCGGGGGCGGCTCCTATAATTCACCCCTCCACTTT | CSASVGGGSYNSPLHF
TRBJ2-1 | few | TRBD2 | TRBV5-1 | TGCGCCAGCAGCTTGACGTTGACTAGCGGGGCCTTTAATGAGCAGTTCTTC | CASSLTLTSGAFNEQFF
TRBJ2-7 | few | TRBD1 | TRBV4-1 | TGCGCCAGCAGCCAAGAACCGGCAGGGGGCGCGAGATCCTACGAGCAGTACTTC | CASSQEPAGGARSYEQYF
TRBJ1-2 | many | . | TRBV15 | TGTGCCACCAGCAGAGATACGGGACACAGTTATGGCTACACCTTC | CATSRDTGHSYGYTF
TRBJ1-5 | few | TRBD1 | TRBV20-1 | TGCAGTGCTAGGGCCGGGACAGATAGCAATCAGCCCCAGCATTTT | CSARAGTDSNQPQHF
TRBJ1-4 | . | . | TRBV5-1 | TGCGCCAGCAGCCTAGGGGTGACTTACAGAGGTGAAAAACTGTTTTTT | CASSLGVTYRGEKLFF
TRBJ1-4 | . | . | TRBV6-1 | TGTGCCAGCAGTGAAGCCCCCTTCCGGCGGGCGGAAAAACTGTTTTTT | CASSEAPFRRAEKLFF
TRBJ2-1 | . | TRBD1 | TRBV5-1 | TGCGCCAGCAGCCTAGGACAGGGGGCGTATGAGCAGTTCTTC | CASSLGQGAYEQFF
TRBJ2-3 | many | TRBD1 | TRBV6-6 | TGTGCCAGCAGTTCCGGGACAGGGGAAGGCGCAGATACGCAGTATTTT | CASSSGTGEGADTQYF
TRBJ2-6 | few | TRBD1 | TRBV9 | TGTGCCAGCAGCTCCAGGACAGGGTTGCTGTATGGGGCCAACGTCCTGACTTTC | CASSSRTGLLYGANVLTF
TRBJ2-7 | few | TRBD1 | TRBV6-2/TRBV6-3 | TGTGCCAGCAGTTACCTACAGGGGAGAGACGAGCAGTACTTC | CASSYLQGRDEQYF
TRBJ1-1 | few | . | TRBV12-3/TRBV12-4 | TGTGCCAGCAGAACAGGGTTCAGAATGAACACTGAAGCTTTCTTT | CASRTGFRMNTEAFF
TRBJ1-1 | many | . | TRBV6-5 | TGTGCCAGCAGTTACGGCAAAATGAACACTGAAGCTTTCTTT | CASSYGKMNTEAFF
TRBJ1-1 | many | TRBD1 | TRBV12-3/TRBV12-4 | TGTGCCAGCAGTTTCCGACAGGGGGTGAACACTGAAGCTTTCTTT | CASSFRQGVNTEAFF
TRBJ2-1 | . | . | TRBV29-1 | TGCAGCGTTGAAGAGGGGGGAGTCGTTTACAATGAGCAGTTCTTC | CSVEEGGVVYNEQFF
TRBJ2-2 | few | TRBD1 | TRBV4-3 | TGCGCCAGCAGTCTCGACAGGGCAGGGACCGGGGAGCTGTTTTTT | CASSLDRAGTGELFF
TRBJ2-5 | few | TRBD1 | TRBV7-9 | TGTGCCAGCAGCTCGACAGGGGAGGCCCAGTACTTC | CASSSTGEAQYF
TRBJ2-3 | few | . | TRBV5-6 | TGTGCCAGCAGCCTCGACAGATTCACAGATACGCAGTATTTT | CASSLDRFTDTQYF
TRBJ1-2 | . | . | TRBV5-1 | TGCGCCAGCAGCCGGACGGGGGGCAGGAACTATGGCTACACCTTC | CASSRTGGRNYGYTF
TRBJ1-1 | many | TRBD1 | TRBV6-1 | TGTGCCAGCTCACAGGGGGCTACGATTCGCACTGAAGCTTTCTTT | CASSQGATIRTEAFF
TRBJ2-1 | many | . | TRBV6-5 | TGTGCCAGCAGTCTTCAGCGGAACCCTTACAATGAGCAGTTCTTC | CASSLQRNPYNEQFF
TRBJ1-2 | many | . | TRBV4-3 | TGCGCCAGCAGCCAAAGGACAGAGGACGGCTACACCTTC | CASSQRTEDGYTF
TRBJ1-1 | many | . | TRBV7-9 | TGTGCCAGCAGCTTAGACGGGGACCCCCAACTTCGGGACACTGAAGCTTTCTTT | CASSLDGDPQLRDTEAFF
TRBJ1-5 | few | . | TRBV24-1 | TGTGCCACCAGTGCGGGGGGAAATCAGCCCCAGCATTTT | CATSAGGNQPQHF
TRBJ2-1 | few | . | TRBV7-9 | TGTGCCAGCAGCTTGGGGCCCACCGTCTACAATGAGCAGTTCTTC | CASSLGPTVYNEQFF
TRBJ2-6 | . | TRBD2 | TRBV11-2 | TGTGCCAGCAGCTTCGGACTAGGACTCGGGGCCAACGTCCTGACTTTC | CASSFGLGLGANVLTF
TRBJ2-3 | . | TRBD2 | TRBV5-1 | TGCGCCAGCAGCTTGGGAGCGGGGGGCACAGATACGCAGTATTTT | CASSLGAGGTDTQYF